This passage covers 5 T cell receptor beta chains from one sample sequenced in a study of T cell responses to AZD1222 COVID-19 vaccine. The data were produced by immunoSEQ multiplex PCR, yet TCRdb's version contains in-frame clones alone and is incomplete. This repertoire shows 45,000 to 70,000 clones, roughly nine tenths found once; its top ten account for 13% to 15%. This specimen consisted of peripheral blood, obtained 28 days after the second AZD1222 dose. These TCRs come from an adult who received the AZD1222 COVID-19 vaccine.

The chain employs TRBV7-2 and TRBJ1-1, with a weak D call TRBD1 (6 bases). The CDR3 consists of 14 residues. Looked up from germline, CDR1 is SGHTA and CDR2 is FQGNSA. Trimming pared 3 bases from V and 5 bases from J, leaving 13 bases between. The CDR3 region has the DNA TGTGCCAGCAGCTTGGGGGGCGGAAGGACTGAAGCTTTCTTT. Encoded protein: CASSLGGGRTEAFF.

V gene TRBV6-2 or TRBV6-3 combines with J gene TRBJ2-1; 8 bases match TRBD2. The CDR3 consists of 16 residues. Germline-derived CDR1 and CDR2 are MNHEY and SVGEGT. The V segment lost 0 bases and the J segment 8 bases; nucleotides outside the gene matches: 9. Written as DNA, the CDR3 is TGTGCCAGCAGTTACTCTTCCGGGAGGGCCAGGGATGAGCAGTTCTTC. It codes for CASSYSSGRARDEQFF.

This rearrangement joins TRBV19 to TRBJ1-1; D remains ambiguous. The CDR3 consists of 15 residues. Trimming shortened V by 7 bases and J by 1 base, and 16 bases separated the two germline ends. CDR1 is LNHDA and CDR2 is SQIVND in the germline V gene (reference sequence). CDR3 region: CASTEDRRPNTEAFF. CDR3 nucleotide sequence: TGTGCCAGTACCGAGGACCGCCGACCGAACACTGAAGCTTTCTTT.

The chain couples TRBV7-6 to TRBJ2-2; 9 bases agree with TRBD2. The CDR3 runs to 17 residues. The ends lost 3 bases at V and 0 bases at J; junction bases unmatched: 5. The V gene's germline CDR1 is SGHVS and CDR2 FNYEAQ. CDR3 sequence (DNA): TGTGCCAGCAGCTTGCTAGCGGGACATGCGAACACCGGGGAGCTGTTTTTT. Its protein is CASSLLAGHANTGELFF.

V and J are TRBV7-8 and TRBJ1-3, with D possibly TRBD1 on 5 matching bases. The germline CDR1 and CDR2 sequences are SGHVS and FQNEAQ. This CDR3 region has 14 residues. V lost 0 bases, J lost 3 bases, and 6 bases lay in between. CDR3 loop: CASSLAQGGNTIYF. The CDR3 DNA is TGTGCCAGCAGCTTAGCTCAGGGTGGAAACACCATATATTTT.